Below are 31 T cell receptor beta chains sequenced from a single sample in a study of PD-L1 blockade in urothelial cancer. Sequencing used immunoSEQ multiplex PCR; TCRdb keeps in-frame clones, though not all of them. Here the sample spans about 84,000 clones, around 76% being singletons. Material: PBMCs, obtained around atezolizumab (anti-PD-L1) treatment. Every receptor here comes from a man in his 70s with urothelial cancer.

This clone was detected only once. This chain connects TRBV5-1 to TRBJ2-3; TRBD1 matches at 7 bases. The CDR3 is 14 amino acids. V lost 4 bases, J lost 4 bases, and 6 bases stayed unmatched. Germline CDR1 reads SGHRS; CDR2 reads YFSETQ. The CDR3 DNA reads as TGCGCCAGCAGCCACGACAGGGCGGCAGATACGCAGTATTTT. Encoded protein: CASSHDRAADTQYF.

This chain uses TRBV5-4 with TRBJ1-1; 8 bases are a match to TRBD1. Trimming cost V 0 bases and J 7 bases; bases outside gene matches: 2. The CDR3 is 13 amino acids. Germline V gene lookup returns CDR1 SGHNT and CDR2 YYREEE (reference sequence). The CDR3 here is CASSLGQGYEAFF. The CDR3, as DNA: TGTGCCAGCAGCTTGGGACAGGGGTATGAAGCTTTCTTT. The entire variable domain, with the rest obtained from reference TRBV5-4 and TRBJ1-1, is as follows: ETGVTQSPTHLIKTRGQQVTLRCSSQSGHNTVSWYQQALGQGPQFIFQYYREEENGRGNFPPRFSGLQFPNYSSELNVNALELDDSALYLCASSLGQGYEAFFGQGTRLTVV.

The chain carries TRBV27 and TRBJ2-5, with 7 bases fitting TRBD2. V lost 5 bases to trimming and J lost 2 bases; unmatched junction nucleotides: 11. CDR3 length: 16 residues. From germline, CDR1 is MNHEY and CDR2 SMNVEV (reference sequence). The CDR3 sequence is CASSPWAAGVQETQYF. The CDR3 region has the DNA TGTGCCAGCAGTCCCTGGGCGGCGGGAGTGCAAGAGACCCAGTACTTC.

This clone was detected once. The chain combines TRBV7-9 with TRBJ2-7; D unresolved. Trimming left V 1 base short and J 0 bases short, with 7 bases between. The CDR3 runs 14 residues. Germline V lookup: CDR1 SEHNR, CDR2 FQNEAQ (reference sequence). CDR3: CASSLERSSYEQYF. CDR3 nucleotides: TGTGCCAGCAGCTTAGAAAGGAGCTCCTACGAGCAGTACTTC.

This clone was counted once. The chain is built from TRBV27 and TRBJ2-7, with a possible D match to TRBD2 (6 bases). Trimming cost V 5 bases and J 4 bases, with 15 bases left between them. In germline, CDR1 is MNHEY, CDR2 SMNVEV (reference sequence). The CDR3 contains 14 residues. The CDR3 nucleotides are TGTGCCAGCAGTCTCGCCGGGACTTTATACGAGCAGTACTTC. Its protein product is CASSLAGTLYEQYF.

The chain links TRBV5-1 to TRBJ2-3; D is ambiguous. V shed 0 bases and J shed 3 bases, with 5 bases lying between them. The V gene's germline CDR1 is SGHRS and CDR2 YFSETQ. This CDR3 contains 13 residues. CDR3 sequence: CASSLDGTDTQYF. The CDR3 region has the DNA TGCGCCAGCAGCTTGGACGGTACAGATACGCAGTATTTT.

The rearrangement uses TRBV7-6 and TRBJ2-7, with D possibly TRBD2 on 6 matching bases. Trimming shortened V by 10 bases and J by 0 bases, and 13 bases separated the two germline ends. The length of the CDR3 is 13 residues. Germline CDR1 and CDR2: SGHVS and FNYEAQ. CDR3 nucleotide sequence: TGTGCCAAGGCCCCGGAGGGCTCCTACGAGCAGTACTTC. It codes for CAKAPEGSYEQYF.

The CDR3 spells CASSRGEDVAEAFF. DNA for the CDR3: TGTGCCAGCAGTCGGGGGGAGGACGTGGCTGAAGCTTTCTTT. The V call is TRBV6-6, the J call TRBJ1-1; maybe TRBD1 (5 bases). The CDR3 spans 14 residues. The V gene lost 5 bases and the J gene lost 6 bases, with 16 bases spanning the gap. The germline CDR1 and CDR2 sequences are MNHNY and SVGAGI (reference sequence).

This clone was counted between two and nine times. The chain has TRBV5-4 and TRBJ1-1; no definite D call. CDR1 and CDR2 from the germline V gene are SGHNT and YYREEE (reference sequence). With 1 base removed from V and 5 bases from J, the gap between germline ends came to 9 bases. The CDR3 contains 13 residues. CDR3 nucleotides: TGTGCCAGCAGCTTGTTGGGAGGTACTGAAGCTTTCTTT. Encoded protein: CASSLLGGTEAFF.

The chain recombines TRBV10-2 with TRBJ1-5; D gene uncertain. The V end was cut by 1 base, the J end by 0 bases, with 7 bases between. In germline, CDR1 is WSHSY, CDR2 SAAADI. The CDR3 has 15 residues. CDR3 protein: CASSELRDSNQPQHF. CDR3 DNA sequence: TGCGCCAGCAGTGAGTTGAGGGATAGCAATCAGCCCCAGCATTTT.

The CDR3 nucleotides are TGTGCCAGCAGCAGGGGACAGGGAGGAAACACTGAAGCTTTCTTT. Encoded protein: CASSRGQGGNTEAFF. The rearrangement joins TRBV5-5 to TRBJ1-1; 9 bases are shared with TRBD1. The CDR3 spans 15 residues. Trimming at V came to 4 bases and at J to 2 bases, leaving 6 bases not matched to a gene. Germline V gene sequence: CDR1 SGHKS, CDR2 YYEKEE (reference sequence).

This clone was seen more than once but under ten times. This chain joins TRBV5-4 and TRBJ2-1; 10 bases fit TRBD2. The V segment lost 4 bases and the J segment 6 bases; nucleotides outside the gene matches: 7. CDR1 is SGHNT, CDR2 YYREEE, per germline (reference sequence). The CDR3 is 15 residues long. Written as DNA, the CDR3 is TGTGCCAGCAGCCTGGTGCTAGCGGGAGTCAATGAGCAGTTCTTC. This gives the protein CASSLVLAGVNEQFF.

The CDR3, as DNA: TGTGCCAGTAGTACGTGGATGGACAGGACTAGCACAGATACGCAGTATTTT. Residues: CASSTWMDRTSTDTQYF. The V and J genes are TRBV19 and TRBJ2-3; 7 positions match TRBD1. CDR3 size: 17 residues. Trimming at V came to 4 bases and at J to 0 bases, leaving 10 bases not matched to a gene. In germline, CDR1 is LNHDA, CDR2 SQIVND (reference sequence).

As concerns this clone: The same CDR3 also results from other DNA sequences found in this sample. The V call is TRBV18, the J call TRBJ2-7, with TRBD1 identical over 8 bases. Germline CDR1 reads KGHSH; CDR2 reads LQKENI. Unmatched junction bases numbered 6, after V lost 2 bases and J lost 3 bases. The CDR3 contains 15 residues. The CDR3 reads CASSPGTGGSYEQYF. Here the CDR3 DNA reads TGTGCCAGCTCACCAGGCACAGGGGGGAGCTACGAGCAGTACTTC.

The chain uses TRBV7-9 and TRBJ2-7; D is perhaps TRBD1 (6 bases). Trimming removed 3 bases at V and 4 bases at J, with 22 bases between. This CDR3 contains 17 residues. Germline assignment: CDR1 SEHNR and CDR2 FQNEAQ (reference sequence). CDR3 DNA: TGTGCCAGCAGCTTTCTGGGGGCAGGGAACCCCTTGTACGAGCAGTACTTC. Its translation is CASSFLGAGNPLYEQYF.

This chain uses TRBV7-8 with TRBJ2-2; no definite D call. Trimming left V 6 bases short and J 3 bases short, with 14 bases between. The CDR3 covers 15 residues. Germline V CDR1 and CDR2: SGHVS, FQNEAQ. CDR3 in amino acids: CASRVSRTDTGELFF. CDR3 nucleotides: TGTGCCAGCAGAGTTTCGAGAACCGACACCGGGGAGCTGTTTTTT. Full variable domain (rest looked up from reference TRBV7-8 and TRBJ2-2): GAGVSQSPRYKVAKRGQDVALRCDPISGHVSLFWYQQALGQGPEFLTYFQNEAQLDKSGLPSDRFFAERPEGSVSTLKIQRTQQEDSAVYLCASRVSRTDTGELFFGEGSRLTVL.

The chain couples TRBV4-1 to TRBJ2-1; D possibly corresponds to TRBD2 (6 bases). The CDR3 runs 17 residues. The V gene's germline CDR1 is MGHRA and CDR2 YSYEKL. V was pared by 4 bases and J by 2 bases, with 18 bases between. CDR3 protein: CASSPYLGGETYNEQFF. In nucleotides, the CDR3 is TGCGCCAGCAGCCCCTATCTTGGCGGGGAAACCTACAATGAGCAGTTCTTC.

The gene calls are TRBV11-2 and TRBJ2-3, with D uncertain. Germline V lookup: CDR1 SGHAT, CDR2 FQNNGV. The CDR3 spans 15 residues. Trimming took 5 bases from V and 3 from J, leaving 15 bases between them. The CDR3 sequence: CASSLFGQVTDTQYF. The CDR3 DNA follows: TGTGCCAGCAGCCTCTTCGGCCAGGTTACAGATACGCAGTATTTT.

The rearrangement uses TRBV4-1 and TRBJ1-1; D gene unclear. The V end lost 2 bases, the J end lost 0 bases, and 10 bases lay between the germline ends. CDR1 is MGHRA, CDR2 YSYEKL, per germline. The CDR3 extends over 15 amino acids. CDR3 bases: TGCGCCAGCAGCCAATTACCTACGCTGAACACTGAAGCTTTCTTT. Amino acid sequence: CASSQLPTLNTEAFF.

The chain combines TRBV5-1 with TRBJ1-2, with D maybe TRBD1 (6 bases). V was pared by 0 bases and J by 4 bases, with 10 bases between. CDR1 and CDR2 (germline): SGHRS, YFSETQ. There are 14 residues in the CDR3. This chain's CDR3 is CASSLDRDIYGYTF. The CDR3 coding sequence is TGCGCCAGCAGCTTGGACCGGGACATCTATGGCTACACCTTC.

The rearrangement joins TRBV7-8 to TRBJ1-6; 8 positions match TRBD1. From germline, CDR1 is SGHVS and CDR2 FQNEAQ. The V gene end was trimmed by 1 base and the J gene end by 5 bases; junction bases not matched to a gene: 10. The CDR3 sequence is 18 residues long. The DNA of the CDR3 is TGTGCCAGCAGCTTAGTTTTGTGGCAGGGGGCCAATAATTCACCCCTCCACTTT. Residues: CASSLVLWQGANNSPLHF.

The rearrangement joins TRBV28 to TRBJ2-1, with 13 positions matching TRBD2. CDR1 is MDHEN, CDR2 SYDVKM, per germline. V was pared by 6 bases and J by 7 bases, with 3 bases of the junction left unmatched. CDR3 length: 14 amino acids. The CDR3, as DNA: TGTGCCAGCAGCGTACTAGCGGGAGGGAATGAGCAGTTCTTC. Its protein product is CASSVLAGGNEQFF.

This chain connects TRBV5-1 to TRBJ1-1; possible D gene TRBD1, 6 bases. V lost 2 bases and J lost 2, with 13 bases in between. CDR3 length equals 15 residues. The germline V gene encodes CDR1 SGHRS and CDR2 YFSETQ. DNA for the CDR3: TGCGCCAGCAGCTTACAGGGTGGGGGAAACACTGAAGCTTTCTTT. Protein sequence: CASSLQGGGNTEAFF. The full variable domain, rest sourced from reference TRBV5-1 and TRBJ1-1, is KAGVTQTPRYLIKTRGQQVTLSCSPISGHRSVSWYQQTPGQGLQFLFEYFSETQRNKGNFPGRFSGRQFSNSRSEMNVSTLELGDSALYLCASSLQGGGNTEAFFGQGTRLTVV.

This clone was counted once. The chain joins TRBV9 to TRBJ1-2, with a possible D match to TRBD1 (5 bases). Trimming pared 0 bases from V and 2 bases from J, leaving 11 bases between. The V gene's germline CDR1 is SGDLS and CDR2 YYNGEE. The CDR3 runs 15 residues. In nucleotides, the CDR3 is TGTGCCAGCAGCGTAGGTTCGGGGGGAAACTATGGCTACACCTTC. Its translation is CASSVGSGGNYGYTF.

The rearrangement links TRBV10-3 to TRBJ2-7; TRBD1 agrees at 9 bases. Germline V CDR1 and CDR2: ENHRY, SYGVKD. There are 14 residues in the CDR3. Losses at the gene ends were 4 bases for V and 5 bases for J; bases not matched to a gene: 6. DNA of the CDR3: TGTGCCATCAGTGCTAATACAGGGGGCAACGAGCAGTACTTC. Its translation: CAISANTGGNEQYF.

CDR3 amino acids: CASSPTRGEYNEQFF. DNA of the CDR3: TGCGCCAGCAGTCCTACTCGCGGGGAATACAATGAGCAGTTCTTC. The chain employs TRBV10-2 and TRBJ2-1; D is perhaps TRBD2 (6 bases). V was pared by 5 bases and J by 4 bases, with 15 bases between. CDR1 and CDR2 (germline): WSHSY, SAAADI. The CDR3 spans 15 residues.

This chain joins TRBV27 and TRBJ2-5, with D possibly matching TRBD2 (6 bases). The CDR3 has 16 residues. From germline, CDR1 is MNHEY and CDR2 SMNVEV (reference sequence). Trimming removed 2 bases at V and 1 base at J, with 14 bases between. The CDR3 loop is CASSLGGSGTQETQYF. The CDR3 DNA reads as TGTGCCAGCAGTTTAGGGGGGTCAGGTACCCAAGAGACCCAGTACTTC.

The chain employs TRBV5-1 and TRBJ2-5; possible D gene TRBD2, 6 bases. Trimming took off 2 bases at V and 2 bases at J, with 7 bases between the two ends. CDR3 length: 13 residues. The germline V gene encodes CDR1 SGHRS and CDR2 YFSETQ. CDR3 nucleotides: TGCGCCAGCAGCTTCGGACTACAAGAGACCCAGTACTTC. Its protein product is CASSFGLQETQYF.

CDR3 protein: CAAGGLAGAEQFF. The CDR3 nucleotides read TGTGCCGCCGGAGGGCTAGCGGGTGCCGAGCAGTTCTTC. The chain has TRBV2 and TRBJ2-1; 8 nucleotides line up with TRBD2. CDR3 length equals 13 residues. Germline values: CDR1 SNHLY, CDR2 FYNNEI. The V and J ends lost 11 bases and 10 bases, in that order; junction bases with no gene match: 13.

The chain links TRBV9 to TRBJ2-5; 8 bases are shared with TRBD1. V dropped 0 bases and J dropped 3; count of bases not matched to a gene: 7. The length of the CDR3 is 16 residues. CDR1 SGDLS and CDR2 YYNGEE come from the germline V gene. DNA for the CDR3: TGTGCCAGCAGCGTAGATCAGGGGGCGCGTGAAGAGACCCAGTACTTC. This codes for CASSVDQGAREETQYF.

The V and J genes are TRBV5-1 and TRBJ2-3, with 9 bases that match TRBD2. The length of the CDR3 is 17 residues. With 0 bases clipped from V and 2 bases from J, the junction kept 7 bases outside the gene matches. Germline assignment: CDR1 SGHRS and CDR2 YFSETQ. As DNA, the CDR3 is TGCGCCAGCAGCTTGGGGTTAGCGGGGGCCGCCACAGATACGCAGTATTTT. This sequence encodes CASSLGLAGAATDTQYF.